This T cell receptor (beta chain) was recorded in a study of blood T cells in healthy people across ages. Study observations and caveats: When set beside aged donors, long-lived donors presented more naive CD4+ cells and higher diversity. Higher naive T cell percentage went strongly together with higher TCR beta diversity.

Germline V gives CDR1 SGHTA, CDR2 FQGNSA. The ends lost 5 bases at V and 7 bases at J; junction bases unmatched: 12. This CDR3 contains 15 residues. This clonotype was seen a few times. No antigen is known for it. Caucasian, healthy and from Russia, the donors were aged between about 6 and 90. Sample-barcoded 5' priming and a J-beta primer mix drove a second PCR of about 6 to 12 cycles. Each of the cDNA molecules was tagged by a template-switch adaptor with 12 random nucleotides. A single record per CDR3 protein comes from TCRdb applying MiXCR to the 5' RACE reads. The sample yields about 780,000 distinct CDR3 sequences, around half seen once.

This TCR derives from a man older than 75 in good health. Sequenced input: blood. The chain combines TRBV7-2 with TRBJ2-7, with 9 bases that match TRBD2. The DNA of the CDR3 is TGTGCCAGCAGCAAGCAGCGGGAGGCCACACGAGAGCAGTACTTC. Amino acids: CASSKQREATREQYF.